Each of the 9 T cell receptor beta chains below was sequenced from the same sample in a study of Graves' ophthalmopathy and Graves' hyperthyroidism (dated by TCRdb to the late 2010s). Sequencing relied on an Illumina HiSeq 2000. TCR beta CDR3 regions were amplified from RNA transcripts for repertoire sequencing. HTBI primers and the Qiagen OneStep RT-PCR kit were used in a first-round RT-PCR, which was followed by a second-round multiplex PCR, size selection and purification. TCRdb reanalyzed the raw reads on its own, using fastp at Q25 for trimming and MiXCR for clone calling, and kept in-frame beta chains. Merged by CDR3 protein, the rows form single entries marked with the most common genes and DNA. The sample table lists roughly 380,000 distinct CDR3 sequences, less than 20% of them with a count of one. Together, the top ten hold about 7% of the sample. The sequenced material came from peripheral blood. The receptors shown here come from a woman aged 18-35 years with stable Graves' hyperthyroidism. Donor details come from another sample of the same person, matched by shared clones.

This clonotype was detected ten times or more. The gene calls are TRBV11-2 and TRBJ1-2; D might be TRBD1 (5 bases). The CDR3 consists of 14 residues. V was cut by 1 base and J by 6 bases, with 12 bases left in between. The germline gives CDR1 SGHAT, CDR2 FQNNGV. The CDR3 reads CASSLVGEGDGYTF. CDR3 coding DNA: TGTGCCAGCAGCTTAGTGGGAGAAGGGGATGGCTACACCTTC.

Many counts were recorded for this clonotype. The CDR3 bases are TGTGCCAGCAGTGGGACAGGGGACGGCAGCAATCAGCCCCAGCATTTT. It is translated as CASSGTGDGSNQPQHF. The rearrangement uses TRBV25-1 and TRBJ1-5; 9 bases match TRBD1. Germline lookup yields CDR1 MGHDK and CDR2 SYGVNS. Losses at the gene ends were 4 bases for V and 1 base for J; bases not matched to a gene: 5. This CDR3 contains 16 residues.

This clonotype was recorded a few times. This chain joins TRBV19 and TRBJ2-2, with 8 bases identical to TRBD1. Germline loops: CDR1 LNHDA, CDR2 SQIVND (reference sequence). The V and J ends lost 8 bases and 5 bases, in that order; junction bases with no gene match: 10. The CDR3 length is 15 residues. DNA for the CDR3: TGTGCCAGTCTCCGGTCGACAGGGGCTACCGGGGAGCTGTTTTTT. Translation gives CASLRSTGATGELFF.

CDR3 coding DNA: TGTGCCAGCAGTTCCGAGGGATCGGTCTATGGCTACACCTTC. Translation: CASSSEGSVYGYTF. The chain employs TRBV12-3 or TRBV12-4 and TRBJ1-2; no firm D call. The CDR3 extends over 14 amino acids. Trimming took off 4 bases at V and 4 bases at J, with 13 bases between the two ends.

This clonotype was seen at least ten times. The rearrangement joins TRBV7-9 to TRBJ2-2; D ambiguous. Trimming pared 6 bases from V and 1 base from J, leaving 9 bases between. The CDR3 sequence is 14 residues long. Germline values: CDR1 SEHNR, CDR2 FQNEAQ (reference sequence). CDR3 sequence (DNA): TGTGCCAGCAGGTTCGATCAGAACACCGGGGAGCTGTTTTTT. Its translation is CASRFDQNTGELFF.

This clonotype has a count of ten or more. This chain uses TRBV27 with TRBJ2-2, with 8 nucleotides matching TRBD2. Per germline, CDR1 MNHEY and CDR2 SMNVEV (reference sequence). The CDR3 spans 14 residues. Trimming at V came to 6 bases and at J to 6 bases, leaving 6 bases not matched to a gene. In DNA form, the CDR3 reads TGTGCCAGCAGGGCGGGGGGATGGGCCGGGGAGCTGTTTTTT. It yields the protein CASRAGGWAGELFF.

This clonotype was detected ten times or more. The rearrangement links TRBV2 to TRBJ2-5, with unresolved D. Germline CDR1 reads SNHLY; CDR2 reads FYNNEI. Trimming removed 4 bases at V and 1 base at J, with 7 bases between. The CDR3 totals 13 residues. This chain's CDR3 is CASSGDLQETQYF. The CDR3 DNA sequence: TGTGCCAGCAGTGGCGACCTCCAAGAGACCCAGTACTTC. Full variable domain (remainder filled in from reference TRBV2 and TRBJ2-5): EPEVTQTPSHQVTQMGQEVILRCVPISNHLYFYWYRQILGQKVEFLVSFYNNEISEKSEIFDDQFSVERPDGSNFTLKIRSTKLEDSAMYFCASSGDLQETQYFGPGTRLLVL.

This clonotype was observed many times. The genes are TRBV6-2 or TRBV6-3 and TRBJ1-6, with no clear D. Germline CDR1 is MNHEY and CDR2 is SVGEGT. The CDR3 spans 15 residues. Trimming shortened V by 2 bases and J by 0 bases, and 5 bases separated the two germline ends. The CDR3 spells CASSYGSSYNSPLHF. In nucleotides, the CDR3 is TGTGCCAGCAGTTACGGCAGCTCCTATAATTCACCCCTCCACTTT.

This clonotype was counted ten times or more. J is TRBJ2-5 and V is TRBV6-1; 12 nucleotides agree with TRBD2. V dropped 8 bases and J dropped 5; count of bases not matched to a gene: 3. Germline CDR1 is MNHNS and CDR2 is SASEGT. The CDR3 contains 13 residues. The CDR3 sequence is CASASGGAETQYF. The DNA for the CDR3 is TGTGCCAGCGCTAGCGGGGGGGCGGAGACCCAGTACTTC.